This TCR beta chain was captured by sequencing in a study of blood T cells in healthy people across ages. A second 7 to 11 cycle PCR used barcoded and J-beta primers. A single record per CDR3 protein comes from TCRdb applying MiXCR to the 5' RACE reads. The sample holds roughly 700,000 distinct CDR3 sequences, roughly 25% seen once. General observations from the study: Diversity figures derived from one million T cells were judged to underestimate the true value.

This clonotype was recorded a few times. Its cognate antigen is unknown. The sample also formed part of further work on T cells of mothers and their children. Per that paper: The donors comprised a handful of children and their three healthy Caucasian mothers.

Sequences were obtained from blood. This TCR was recovered from a boy under 18 in good health.

CDR3 loop: CAISERDLDSPLHF. The CDR3 DNA is TGTGCCATCAGTGAAAGGGATTTAGATTCACCCCTCCACTTT. The J gene is TRBJ1-6, the V gene TRBV10-3; D call uncertain. Germline values: CDR1 ENHRY, CDR2 SYGVKD. V was pared by 3 bases and J by 8 bases, with 11 bases between. The CDR3 covers 14 residues.